The 21 T cell receptor beta chains below come from one sample, sequenced in a study of identical twins (dated by TCRdb to about 2016). Preparation of the library involved 5' RACE. Data came from an Illumina HiSeq 2000. TCRdb trimmed the raw reads at Q25, called clones with MiXCR and kept productive beta chains. Each CDR3 protein appears once, grouped with its most common genes and DNA. Counted in this sample were 280,000 or so distinct CDR3 sequences; 6.5% to 9.5% of them appeared once. The leading ten clones occupy approximately 2.1% of the sample. This sample was also put to use in a study of yellow fever vaccine responses in identical twins.

The sample taken for sequencing was memory (CD45RO+) T cells sorted from blood. The cell subset or site label of this sample denotes: CD45RO+ enriched T cells. All receptors derive from a young woman in good health.

The DNA for the CDR3 is TGTGCCAGCAGTTTAAGCGTTCGCCTAGTGGGAGGCATGCAAGAGACCCAGTACTTC. Its protein is CASSLSVRLVGGMQETQYF. The chain uses TRBV28 and TRBJ2-5, with D tentatively TRBD2 (6 bases). Germline V gene data show CDR1 as MDHEN and CDR2 as SYDVKM. Trimming cost V 2 bases and J 2 bases, with 24 bases left between them. The CDR3 is made up of 19 amino acids.

The V and J genes are TRBV6-2 or TRBV6-3 and TRBJ2-2; 8 bases are shared with TRBD1. The J segment lost 6 bases and the V segment lost 4 bases, leaving 7 bases of the junction unmatched. The CDR3 covers 15 residues. Germline CDR1 and CDR2: MNHEY and SVGEGT. CDR3: CASSSAGTGPGELFF. The CDR3 DNA follows: TGTGCCAGCAGTTCCGCCGGGACAGGTCCCGGGGAGCTGTTTTTT.

The J gene is TRBJ2-1, the V gene TRBV11-2; D not certain. The CDR3 sequence is 18 residues long. CDR1 SGHAT and CDR2 FQNNGV come from the germline V gene. Trimming cost V 1 base and J 0 bases, with 16 bases left between them. This chain's CDR3 is CASSLGGLGMNSYNEQFF. DNA for the CDR3: TGTGCCAGCAGCTTAGGCGGTTTGGGCATGAACTCCTACAATGAGCAGTTCTTC.

The genes are TRBV29-1 and TRBJ1-2, with D perhaps matching TRBD1 (6 bases). This CDR3 contains 11 residues. V lost 7 bases, J lost 6 bases, and 12 bases lay in between. Germline values: CDR1 SQVTM, CDR2 ANQGSEA. CDR3 in DNA: TGCAGCGCCCTCCGGACAGATGGCTACACCTTC. Encoded protein: CSALRTDGYTF.

This clonotype was observed many times. The chain has TRBV3-1 and TRBJ2-1, with D perhaps TRBD2 (6 bases). The germline V gene has CDR1 LGHDT and CDR2 YNNKEL (reference sequence). The CDR3 is made up of 14 amino acids. Trimming left V 4 bases short and J 3 bases short, with 10 bases between. CDR3 residues: CASSPPGLYNEQFF. CDR3 bases: TGTGCCAGCAGCCCTCCGGGACTCTACAATGAGCAGTTCTTC.

The rearrangement links TRBV28 to TRBJ2-5, with TRBD2 as a possible D gene (5 bases). The CDR3 loop spans 15 amino acids. CDR1 and CDR2 from the germline V gene are MDHEN and SYDVKM. Trimming cost V 7 bases and J 2 bases, with 17 bases left between them. Here the CDR3 reads CASMTRRAAQETQYF. In nucleotides, the CDR3 is TGTGCCAGCATGACCAGGCGGGCGGCACAAGAGACCCAGTACTTC.

In its sample, this clonotype was seen many times. This chain links TRBV10-2 with TRBJ2-7; D remains ambiguous. V lost 2 bases and J lost 4, with 6 bases in between. CDR1 and CDR2 (germline): WSHSY, SAAADI. This CDR3 has 12 amino acids. This CDR3 is CASSEIGYEQYV. CDR3 sequence (DNA): TGCGCCAGCAGTGAGATAGGGTACGAGCAGTACGTC.

The V gene is TRBV2, the J gene TRBJ2-3, with D possibly being TRBD2 (6 bases). This CDR3 comprises 14 residues. V dropped 6 bases and J dropped 6 bases, with 16 bases sitting between them. In germline, CDR1 is SNHLY, CDR2 FYNNEI. In nucleotides, the CDR3 is TGTGCCAGCAGCGTCGGACCTGGAGGGGATACGCAGTATTTT. It codes for CASSVGPGGDTQYF.

The chain joins TRBV5-1 to TRBJ2-3, with unresolved D. The ends were cut back, 3 bases at V and 1 base at J, with 12 bases in the middle. The CDR3 is 15 amino acids. Germline V gives CDR1 SGHRS, CDR2 YFSETQ. CDR3 amino acids: CASSWAGYGTDTQYF. The CDR3 coding sequence is TGCGCCAGCAGCTGGGCTGGCTACGGCACAGATACGCAGTATTTT.

V and J are TRBV7-3 and TRBJ2-5; D is unresolved. This CDR3 is built from 13 residues. CDR1 and CDR2 from the germline V gene are SGHTA and FQGTGA. V lost 4 bases, J lost 0 bases, and 6 bases lay in between. The CDR3 spells CASSSSYQETQYF. CDR3 sequence (DNA): TGTGCCAGCAGCTCGTCGTACCAAGAGACCCAGTACTTC.

This clonotype has a count of ten or more. This chain uses TRBV20-1 with TRBJ2-7, with D tentatively TRBD1 (5 bases). V was clipped by 4 bases and J by 3 bases, with 7 bases between them. The CDR3 covers 11 residues. CDR1 is DFQATT and CDR2 is SNEGSKA in the germline V gene (reference sequence). CDR3: CSATTDYEQYV. The DNA for the CDR3 is TGCAGTGCTACGACAGACTACGAGCAGTACGTC.

The table lists this clonotype with a few counts. This rearrangement joins TRBV28 to TRBJ1-1; D might be TRBD1 (6 bases). Germline CDR1 is MDHEN and CDR2 is SYDVKM. V was shortened by 5 bases and J by 3 bases, with 13 bases between the two germline ends. The CDR3 is made up of 14 amino acids. The CDR3 coding sequence is TGTGCCAGCAGTACCACAGGGTCAGACACTGAAGCTTTCTTT. Protein: CASSTTGSDTEAFF.

This clonotype was recorded at least ten times. The CDR3 bases are TGCAGTGCGGAGCGGGGGAGCGAGCAGTACGTC. It is translated as CSAERGSEQYV. The rearrangement uses TRBV20-1 and TRBJ2-7; 8 bases map to TRBD2. The germline gives CDR1 DFQATT, CDR2 SNEGSKA (reference sequence). This CDR3 has 11 residues. The V segment lost 6 bases and the J segment 6 bases; nucleotides outside the gene matches: 4.

This clonotype was observed many times. The chain combines TRBV29-1 with TRBJ2-7; D remains unclear. Germline V gives CDR1 SQVTM, CDR2 ANQGSEA. With 4 bases removed from V and 4 bases from J, the gap between germline ends came to 5 bases. The CDR3 sequence is 10 residues long. CDR3 in amino acids: CSVGTYEQYF. CDR3 sequence (DNA): TGCAGCGTTGGAACTTACGAGCAGTACTTC.

Comment on this clonotype: The conserved closing phenylalanine or tryptophan is absent in this CDR3, likely reflecting a read error. The chain joins TRBV7-9 to TRBJ2-6; D perhaps matches TRBD1 (6 bases). This CDR3 is built from 15 residues. The V end was cut by 10 bases, the J end by 0 bases, with 13 bases between. Germline lookup yields CDR1 SEHNR and CDR2 FQNEAQ (reference sequence). The CDR3 DNA reads as TGTGCCACTGGGGACACCGCCTCTGGGGCCAACGTCCTGACTCTC. Its translation: CATGDTASGANVLTL.

Ten or more counts support this clonotype. J is TRBJ1-1 and V is TRBV7-8; D is possibly TRBD1 (6 bases). This CDR3 contains 14 residues. Germline V gene data show CDR1 as SGHVS and CDR2 as FQNEAQ. Trimming stripped 3 bases from V and 4 bases from J, with 12 bases between. DNA for the CDR3: TGTGCCAGCAGCTTTGGGGGAGGGGGCACTGAAGCTTTCTTT. Translating gives CASSFGGGGTEAFF.

The rearrangement links TRBV27 to TRBJ2-5, with TRBD2 identical over 7 bases. Germline trimming cut 5 bases from V and 2 bases from J; bases unmatched to any gene: 8. This CDR3 comprises 15 residues. Germline V CDR1 and CDR2: MNHEY, SMNVEV (reference sequence). The CDR3 sequence: CASSLVPGLQETQYF. CDR3 DNA sequence: TGTGCCAGCAGTCTTGTCCCGGGACTACAAGAGACCCAGTACTTC.

This clonotype was seen a handful of times. The chain employs TRBV29-1 and TRBJ1-1, with D maybe TRBD1 (5 bases). This CDR3 region has 13 residues. Germline values: CDR1 SQVTM, CDR2 ANQGSEA. With 6 bases removed from V and 2 bases from J, the gap between germline ends came to 13 bases. The CDR3 sequence: CSVGPGTNTEAFF. CDR3 DNA sequence: TGCAGCGTCGGCCCCGGGACTAACACTGAAGCTTTCTTT. The full variable domain, rest sourced from reference TRBV29-1 and TRBJ1-1, is SAVISQKPSRDICQRGTSLTIQCQVDSQVTMMFWYRQQPGQSLTLIATANQGSEATYESGFVIDKFPISRPNLTFSTLTVSNMSPEDSSIYLCSVGPGTNTEAFFGQGTRLTVV.

This clonotype was picked up many times. The rearrangement joins TRBV4-2 to TRBJ2-5; TRBD2 is a possible D gene (6 bases). CDR3 length: 16 amino acids. Germline V gene sequence: CDR1 LGHNA, CDR2 YNFKEQ. V was cut by 0 bases and J by 4 bases, with 15 bases left in between. The chain's CDR3 is CASSQDSAGLGETQYF. CDR3 DNA: TGTGCCAGCAGCCAAGATTCGGCGGGGCTCGGAGAGACCCAGTACTTC.

This clonotype was counted ten times or more. V usage is TRBV14 and J usage is TRBJ2-2, with 8 bases fitting TRBD1. The CDR3 spans 16 residues. Germline trimming cut 4 bases from V and 4 bases from J; bases unmatched to any gene: 8. Germline V lookup: CDR1 SGHDN, CDR2 FVKESK. CDR3 residues: CASSRDRGLSTGELFF. CDR3 in DNA: TGTGCCAGCAGCCGAGACAGGGGATTGAGCACCGGGGAGCTGTTTTTT.

A few counts support this clonotype. The genes are TRBV12-3 or TRBV12-4 and TRBJ1-6; tentative D call: TRBD1 (6 bases). Trimming pared 1 base from V and 9 bases from J, leaving 10 bases between. This CDR3 is built from 14 residues. The CDR3 DNA reads as TGTGCCAGCAGTTTAGGAGGGGGGAGTTCACCCCTCCACTTT. This sequence encodes CASSLGGGSSPLHF.